Sequencing of this T cell receptor (beta chain) was carried out in a study of T-cell reconstitution after alpha-beta-depleted transplantation in children. This clonotype was picked up a small number of times. CDR3 length: 15 residues. Trimming removed 1 base at V and 3 bases at J, with 10 bases between. CDR1 SGHTA and CDR2 FQGNSA come from the germline V gene. Construction of the TCRbeta library involved unique molecular identifiers. TCRdb re-called the PCR reads with MiXCR, one entry per CDR3 protein. The sample yields some 390,000 distinct CDR3 sequences, approximately 20% seen once. This TCR was recovered from a human donor who donated a stem cell graft to a child with acute myeloid leukemia. The chain is built from TRBV7-2 and TRBJ2-1; D is possibly TRBD2 (5 bases). Sequencing used PBMCs from the stem cell graft donor, obtained from the stem cell graft. The DNA for the CDR3 is TGTGCCAGCAGCTTAGGGTTCGGGAACTACAATGAGCAGTTCTTC. Translated: CASSLGFGNYNEQFF.